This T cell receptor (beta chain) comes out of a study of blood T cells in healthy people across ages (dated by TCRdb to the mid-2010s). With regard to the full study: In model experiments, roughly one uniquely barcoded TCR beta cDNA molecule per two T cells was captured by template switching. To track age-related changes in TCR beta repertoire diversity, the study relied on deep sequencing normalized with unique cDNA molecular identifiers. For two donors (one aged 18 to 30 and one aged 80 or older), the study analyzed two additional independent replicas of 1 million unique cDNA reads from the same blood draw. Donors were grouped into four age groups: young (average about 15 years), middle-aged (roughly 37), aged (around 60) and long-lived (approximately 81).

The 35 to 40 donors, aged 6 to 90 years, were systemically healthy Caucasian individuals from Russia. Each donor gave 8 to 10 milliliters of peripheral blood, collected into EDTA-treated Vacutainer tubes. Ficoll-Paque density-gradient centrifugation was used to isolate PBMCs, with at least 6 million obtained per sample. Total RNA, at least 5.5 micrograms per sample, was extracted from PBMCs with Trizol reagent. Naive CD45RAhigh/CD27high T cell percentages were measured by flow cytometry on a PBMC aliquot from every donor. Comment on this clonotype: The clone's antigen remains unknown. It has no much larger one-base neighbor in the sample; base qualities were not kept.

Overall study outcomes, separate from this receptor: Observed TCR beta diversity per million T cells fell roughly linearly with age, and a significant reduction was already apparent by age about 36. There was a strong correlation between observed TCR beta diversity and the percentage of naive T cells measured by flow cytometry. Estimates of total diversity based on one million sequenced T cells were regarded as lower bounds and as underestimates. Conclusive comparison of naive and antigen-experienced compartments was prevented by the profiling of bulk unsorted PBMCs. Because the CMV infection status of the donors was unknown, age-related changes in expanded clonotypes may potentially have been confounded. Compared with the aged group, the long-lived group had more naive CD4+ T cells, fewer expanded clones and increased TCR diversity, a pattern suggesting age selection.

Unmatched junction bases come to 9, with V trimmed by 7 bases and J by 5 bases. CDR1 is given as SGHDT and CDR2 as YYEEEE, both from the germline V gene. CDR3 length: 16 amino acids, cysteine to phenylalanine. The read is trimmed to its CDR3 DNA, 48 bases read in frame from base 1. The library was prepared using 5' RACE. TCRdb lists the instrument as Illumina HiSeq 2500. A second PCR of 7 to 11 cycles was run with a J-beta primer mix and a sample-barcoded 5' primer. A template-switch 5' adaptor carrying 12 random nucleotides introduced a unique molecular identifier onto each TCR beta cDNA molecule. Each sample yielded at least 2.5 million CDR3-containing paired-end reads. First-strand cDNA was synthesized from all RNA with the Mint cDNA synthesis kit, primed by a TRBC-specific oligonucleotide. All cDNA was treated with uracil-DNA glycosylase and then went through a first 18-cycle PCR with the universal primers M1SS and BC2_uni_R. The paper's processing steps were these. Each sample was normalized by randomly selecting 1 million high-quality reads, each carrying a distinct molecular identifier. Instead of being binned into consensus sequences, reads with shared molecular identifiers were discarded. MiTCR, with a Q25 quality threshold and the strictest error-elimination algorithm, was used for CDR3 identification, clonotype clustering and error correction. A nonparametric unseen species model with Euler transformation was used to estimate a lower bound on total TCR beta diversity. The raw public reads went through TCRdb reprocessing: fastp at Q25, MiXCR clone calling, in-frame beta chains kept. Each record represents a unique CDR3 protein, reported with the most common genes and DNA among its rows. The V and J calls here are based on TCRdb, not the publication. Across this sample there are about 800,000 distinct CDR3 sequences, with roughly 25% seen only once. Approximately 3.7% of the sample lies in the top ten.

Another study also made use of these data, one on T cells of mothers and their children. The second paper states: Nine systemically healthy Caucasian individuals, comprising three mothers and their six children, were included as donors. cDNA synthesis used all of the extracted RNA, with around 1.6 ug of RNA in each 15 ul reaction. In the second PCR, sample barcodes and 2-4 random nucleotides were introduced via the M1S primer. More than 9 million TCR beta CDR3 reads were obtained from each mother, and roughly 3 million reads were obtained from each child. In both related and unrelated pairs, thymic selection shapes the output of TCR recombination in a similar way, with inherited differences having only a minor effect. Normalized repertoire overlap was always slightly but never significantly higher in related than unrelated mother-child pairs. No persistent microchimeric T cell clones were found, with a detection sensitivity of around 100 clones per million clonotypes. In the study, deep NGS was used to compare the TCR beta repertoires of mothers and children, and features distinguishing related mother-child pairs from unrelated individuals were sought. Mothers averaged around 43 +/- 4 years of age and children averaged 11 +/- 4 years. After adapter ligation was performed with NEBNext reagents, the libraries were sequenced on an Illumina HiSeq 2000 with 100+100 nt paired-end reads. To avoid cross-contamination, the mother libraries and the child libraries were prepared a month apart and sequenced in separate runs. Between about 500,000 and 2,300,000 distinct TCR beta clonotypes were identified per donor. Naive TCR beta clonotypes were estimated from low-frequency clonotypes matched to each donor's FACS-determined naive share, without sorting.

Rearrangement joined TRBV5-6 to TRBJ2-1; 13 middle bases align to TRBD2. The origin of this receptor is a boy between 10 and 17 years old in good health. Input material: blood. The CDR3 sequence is CASAWGLAGPDNEQFF. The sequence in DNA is TGTGCCAGCGCTTGGGGACTAGCGGGACCTGACAATGAGCAGTTCTTC.